These T cell receptor beta chains were read from a single sample in a study of identifying expanded T cells in peripheral blood. Data came from immunoSEQ multiplex PCR; TCRdb stores just in-frame clones and leaves some out. The sample has approximately 90,000 clones; approximately 86% are singletons. Sequencing input: blood. Receptor source: a person between 18 and 70 years old in good health. CDR3s include the opening cysteine and the closing phenylalanine or tryptophan. D genes are given only for firm matches. The size of a clone is reported for some rows only, either as once, few or many, or as a class for expanded clones.

size,V,J,D,DNA,CDR3
NA,TRBV4-2,TRBJ1-5,NA,TGTGCCAGCAGCCAAGTAACGGGTCAGCCCCAGCATTTT,CASSQVTGQPQHF
NA,TRBV7-9,TRBJ1-2,NA,TGTGCCAGCAGCTTAGGGGACCGCCTTTTCGGCTACACCTTC,CASSLGDRLFGYTF
NA,TRBV4-3,TRBJ2-1,NA,TGCGCCAGCAGCCAAGAACAACAGCTGGGCCGGGATGAGCAGTTCTTC,CASSQEQQLGRDEQFF
once,TRBV7-8,TRBJ1-5,NA,TGTGCCAGCAGCTTAGTGGCCCAGTCTGGCAATCAGCCCCAGCATTTT,CASSLVAQSGNQPQHF
NA,TRBV6-5,TRBJ1-1,NA,TGTGCCAGCAGTTACTCGATTGCTGGGAACACTGAAGCTTTCTTT,CASSYSIAGNTEAFF
NA,TRBV6-5,TRBJ2-2,TRBD1,TGTGCCAGCCTGACAGGGACCGGGGAGCTGTTTTTT,CASLTGTGELFF
once,TRBV9,TRBJ1-1,NA,TGTGCCAGCAGCTCTGACCCCCTTAACACTGAAGCTTTCTTT,CASSSDPLNTEAFF
NA,TRBV6-1,TRBJ2-7,TRBD1,TGTGCCAGCAGTGAAAGGGGGACAGGCAACTCCTACGAGCAGTACTTC,CASSERGTGNSYEQYF
NA,TRBV27,TRBJ2-7,NA,TGTGCCAGCAGTTTAGCCCCTACAGGTAATTCCTACGAGCAGTACTTC,CASSLAPTGNSYEQYF
once,TRBV14,TRBJ2-7,NA,TGTGCCAGCACGATGGACGCTCATAGCTCAGTGCAGTACTTC,CASTMDAHSSVQYF
NA,TRBV20-1,TRBJ2-5,NA,TGCAGTGCTAGAGAGTACCAAACCCAGTACTTC,CSAREYQTQYF
NA,TRBV2,TRBJ1-1,NA,TGTGCCAGCAGTGAAAGTCGGGGGGATTCCTCTGAAGCTTTCTTT,CASSESRGDSSEAFF
once,TRBV7-8,TRBJ2-7,NA,TGTGCCAGCAGCTTGGGGCGGTCCTACGAGCAGTACTTC,CASSLGRSYEQYF
few,TRBV4-3,TRBJ2-1,TRBD2,TGCGCCAGCAGCCAAGATCTAGTGGGAGGGACTACATACAATGAGCAGTTCTTC,CASSQDLVGGTTYNEQFF
NA,TRBV10-3,TRBJ2-1,NA,TGTGCCATCAGTGAGTCTTTGGTAAACAATGAGCAGTTCTTC,CAISESLVNNEQFF
few,TRBV6-4,TRBJ2-2,NA,TGTGCCAGCAGTGAAAGGGACTCCGGGGAGCTGTTTTTT,CASSERDSGELFF
few,TRBV5-1,TRBJ1-1,NA,TGCGCCAGCACCACCGGACATGAAGCTTTCTTT,CASTTGHEAFF
NA,TRBV2,TRBJ2-2,TRBD1,TGTGCCAGCAGTGAGCTCCGGGACAGGGATTACACCGGGGAGCTGTTTTTT,CASSELRDRDYTGELFF